This TCR beta chain derives from a study of CD8 T cells in ankylosing spondylitis. This clonotype was detected only a few times. Its antigen is still unknown. TCRdb reprocessed the 5' RACE reads via MiXCR and lists one record per CDR3 protein. The table includes 250,000 to 350,000 distinct CDR3 sequences, 20% detected once. Findings and limits, study-wide: There was a TCR beta motif, made of several highly homologous variants, that appeared characteristic of ankylosing spondylitis blood.

Sequenced input: blood, either unsorted or a sorted T cell fraction (not recorded which). This sequence was found in a male donor with ankylosing spondylitis or in good health (not recorded which).

The CDR3 here is CASSPTLSGANVLTF. The CDR3 nucleotides read TGCGCCAGCAGCCCGACTCTCTCTGGGGCCAACGTCCTGACTTTC. V usage is TRBV5-1 and J usage is TRBJ2-6, with unresolved D. The V end lost 4 bases, the J end lost 0 bases, and 8 bases lay between the germline ends. The CDR3 covers 15 residues. CDR1 and CDR2 from the germline V gene are SGHRS and YFSETQ.